Detailed here is one T cell receptor (beta chain). Its specificity is not known. Clones were sequenced by immunoSEQ multiplex PCR, and TCRdb holds only the in-frame ones, with some missing. Its listing shows 7,500 to 10,000 clones. This entry is derived from a study of synovial regulatory T cells in juvenile arthritis. Study conclusions and caveats: iaTreg TCR repertoires were largely private across patients and partially overlapped synovial Teff and blood CPL.

The approximately 11 donors had active juvenile idiopathic arthritis, with 3 polyarticular and 8 oligoarticular cases. The CDR3 length is 15 residues. Only the protein sequence is given. Germline assignment: CDR1 WNHNN and CDR2 SYGVQD (reference sequence). The specimen was Treg cells from blood. Subset reported: remaining (HLA-DR-negative) circulating blood Treg cells. The V gene is TRBV10-1, the J gene TRBJ2-1. The origin of this receptor is a donor younger than 30 with juvenile idiopathic arthritis. The chain's CDR3 is CASSDARTANDEQFF.